These T cell receptor beta chains were read from a single sample in a study of tumor-infiltrating lymphocytes in primary liver carcinoma. TCRdb re-called the multiplex PCR reads with MiXCR, one entry per CDR3 protein. The data contain some 130,000 distinct CDR3 sequences, about two thirds of them singletons. Input material: tumor-adjacent normal liver tissue. The receptors shown here come from a woman aged 55-69 years with primary liver carcinoma and hepatitis B virus infection. Each CDR3 is given with its conserved first and last residue. D genes are given only for firm matches. A row's size may be missing; if present it is once, few, many or a size class.

medium-sized	-	TRBJ2-1	14	TRBV11-2	TGTGCCAGCAGCTTAGATAGGCCCAACAATGAGCAGTTCTTC	CASSLDRPNNEQFF
-	-	TRBJ2-2	19	TRBV1	TGCACCAGCAGCCAAGAATGCCCTTTGGGGGAGGGTCGAAACGGGGAGCTGTTTTTT	CTSSQECPLGEGRNGELFF
-	TRBD2	TRBJ2-3	16	TRBV6-4	TGCGCCAGCAGTGACGTAGCGGGAGGGTTCACGGATACGCAGTATTTT	CASSDVAGGFTDTQYF
-	-	TRBJ2-1	16	TRBV7-9	TGTGCCAGCAGCCGAGAAGGACGGAGGGATTACAATGAGCAGTTCTTC	CASSREGRRDYNEQFF
-	-	TRBJ1-1	15	TRBV11-2	TGTGCCAGCATCACCGAATCCGGGACGGTACTTAAAGCTTTCTTT	CASITESGTVLKAFF
-	TRBD1	TRBJ2-6	18	TRBV13	TGTACCAGTAGCTTAGTGCGGACAGGGATGGCTGGGGCCAACGTCCTGACTTTC	CTSSLVRTGMAGANVLTF
once	-	TRBJ2-7	12	TRBV7-9	TGTGCCAGCAGCTGTACAGGGACCGAGCAGTACTTC	CASSCTGTEQYF
-	-	TRBJ2-7	14	TRBV19	TGTGCCAGTAGGCCGGCAGGCTTCTCCTACGAGCAGTACTTC	CASRPAGFSYEQYF
-	-	TRBJ2-3	11	TRBV4-2	TGTGTCAGTAGCCAGGCAGATACGCAGTATTTT	CVSSQADTQYF
-	-	TRBJ2-7	14	TRBV11-3	TGTGTCGGCAGCTCGGCCGGGAGCTCCTACGAGCAATACTTC	CVGSSAGSSYEQYF
many	TRBD2	TRBJ2-1	17	TRBV5-1	TGCGCCAGCAGCCCCGGAAGTCTAGCGGGACTCTACAATGAGCGGGTCTTC	CASSPGSLAGLYNERVF
-	-	TRBJ2-3	15	TRBV5-1	TGCGCCAGCAGCTTCTGGACAGACAGCACAGATACGCACTATTTC	CASSFWTDSTDTHYF
-	-	TRBJ2-1	17	TRBV11-2	TGTACCAGCGGCTTACTGACTCTCTTAGGGCGGCTTAAAGAGCAGTTCTTC	CTSGLLTLLGRLKEQFF
-	TRBD2	TRBJ2-3	17	TRBV29-1	TGCAGCGTTGACGGTTGGCTAGCGGCAAGCAACATAGATACGCAGTATTTT	CSVDGWLAASNIDTQYF
many	TRBD1	TRBJ1-4	15	TRBV6-5	TGTGCCAGCAGACCCCGACAGGGGCATAATGAAAAACTGTTTTTT	CASRPRQGHNEKLFF
-	-	TRBJ2-3	13	TRBV11-2	TGCGCCAGCAGCTTAGATCGAGGAGGTACGCGGTATTTT	CASSLDRGGTRYF
-	TRBD2	TRBJ2-7	16	TRBV4-2	TGTGTCAGCAGCCAAGGGGCCAGTCGCGCGGGGGATGAGCAGTACTTC	CVSSQGASRAGDEQYF
-	-	TRBJ1-2	12	TRBV11-2	TGTGCCAGCAGCTCGACACTTTATGGCTACACCTTC	CASSSTLYGYTF
-	-	TRBJ1-2	15	TRBV19	TGTGCCAACCAACGGCCTGGGGGTTTCAACTATGGCTACACCTTC	CANQRPGGFNYGYTF
once	TRBD1	TRBJ1-4	15	TRBV7-9	TGTGCTAGCATCTCCTTACAGGGGGCCGGTGAAAAACTGTTTTTT	CASISLQGAGEKLFF
-	-	TRBJ1-1	16	TRBV11-2	TGTGCCACTAGCTCCTTAACGGGGGATTGGAACACTGGAGCTTTCTTT	CATSSLTGDWNTGAFF
-	TRBD1	TRBJ1-1	14	TRBV7-9	TGTGCCAGCAGCTCCACAGGGGGAAAGACTGAAGCTTTCTTT	CASSSTGGKTEAFF
-	TRBD1	TRBJ2-7	15	TRBV27	TGTGCCAGCAGTTTTTTGGGTCAGGGGGATTACGGGCAGTACTTC	CASSFLGQGDYGQYF
many	TRBD2	TRBJ2-1	15	TRBV4-1	TGCGCCAGCAGCCAAGATAGCGGGAGTTACAATGAGCAGTTCTTC	CASSQDSGSYNEQFF
-	-	TRBJ1-6	12	TRBV28	TGTGCCAGCAGTTTCAGCGGACCTAAGGTCCACTTT	CASSFSGPKVHF
-	TRBD2	TRBJ2-1	15	TRBV11-2	TGTGCCAGAAGCTCAGAGAGCGGGAGTGTGAGCGAGCAGTTCTTC	CARSSESGSVSEQFF
many	-	TRBJ1-3	16	TRBV5-6	TGTGCCAGCAGCTTGAGGCAGGAGGAATTCGGAAACACCATATATTTT	CASSLRQEEFGNTIYF
-	-	TRBJ1-2	17	TRBV6-1	TGTGCCACCCCGGTAAGGGCAGGAAGGCAAGCTAGCTATGGCTACACCTTC	CATPVRAGRQASYGYTF
once	-	TRBJ2-7	16	TRBV6-5	TGTGCCAGCATTCGCCGACCTGACAGCCGCTCCTACGAGCAGTACTTT	CASIRRPDSRSYEQYF
many	TRBD2	TRBJ2-5	15	TRBV6-6	TGTGCCAGCAAGGCTAGCGGGAGGAGGCAAGAGACCCAGTACTTC	CASKASGRRQETQYF
-	-	TRBJ2-3	14	TRBV6-1	TGTGCCAGCAGTAAAGGCGCCGGGGGCGATACGCAATATTTT	CASSKGAGGDTQYF
few	-	TRBJ2-3	18	TRBV29-1	TGCAGCGTTGGAGCGTTGGGCAGGGTGGGGGTTAGTACAGATACGCAGTATTTT	CSVGALGRVGVSTDTQYF
-	-	TRBJ2-4	17	TRBV6-5	TGTGCCAGCAGTTCCCGTGGACAGATTTCAGCTAAAAACATTCAGTACTTC	CASSSRGQISAKNIQYF
-	TRBD1	TRBJ2-7	14	TRBV5-4	TGTGCCGGCAGTTCCGGGACAGGGGGGTACAAGCAGTACTTC	CAGSSGTGGYKQYF
-	TRBD2	TRBJ2-6	17	TRBV6-4	TGTGCCCGCAGTGACTCACCCGGGGGGTCTGGGGCCATCGTCCTGACTTTC	CARSDSPGGSGAIVLTF
medium-sized	TRBD2	TRBJ2-2	19	TRBV11-2	TGTGCCAGCAGCCCCGACCTCGGGACTAGCGGGATGGGGACCGGGGAGCTGTTTTTT	CASSPDLGTSGMGTGELFF